Following are 5 T cell receptor beta chains from one sample sequenced in a study of multiple sclerosis patients with progressive multifocal leukoencephalopathy (dated by TCRdb to about 2019). The time point label for this specimen denotes: about a year of natalizumab therapy. What this sample's treatment or condition label stands for: on natalizumab therapy at sampling. Preparation of the library involved the immunoSEQ multiplex PCR assay. This immuneACCESS table, as held by TCRdb, lists in-frame sequences with V and J called but not all clones. Of the missing ones, under half trace to an unresolved V gene in checked studies; the others have no known cause. This sample gives around 27,000 clones in total; around 90% of them show up just once. The top ten clonotypes cover approximately 1.2% of the sample. The sample was PBMCs, taken from a patient treated with natalizumab. Every receptor here comes from a human donor with multiple sclerosis.

The rearrangement joins TRBV7-3 to TRBJ2-2; 7 bases map to TRBD1. This CDR3 spans 13 amino acids. The V and J ends lost 8 bases and 4 bases, in that order; junction bases with no gene match: 4. Germline V CDR1 and CDR2: SGHTA, FQGTGA. CDR3 amino acids: CASGTVTTGELFF. CDR3 bases: TGTGCCAGCGGGACAGTTACCACCGGGGAGCTGTTTTTT.

The chain joins TRBV14 to TRBJ1-1; the D is unclear. This CDR3 has 14 amino acids. V lost 4 bases and J lost 0, with 9 bases in between. Germline V gives CDR1 SGHDN, CDR2 FVKESK. CDR3 DNA: TGTGCCAGCAGCCCTCAACTTTTGAACACTGAAGCTTTCTTT. Translation: CASSPQLLNTEAFF.

The chain uses TRBV19 and TRBJ1-2; 8 nucleotides align to TRBD1. CDR1 is LNHDA and CDR2 is SQIVND in the germline V gene (reference sequence). The CDR3 sequence is 13 residues long. V was pared by 5 bases and J by 8 bases, with 7 bases of the junction left unmatched. The CDR3 DNA sequence: TGTGCCAGTAGTCCGCAGGGGGCGAGAGGCTACACCTTC. Amino acid sequence: CASSPQGARGYTF.

This clone was seen only a few times. The rearrangement links TRBV7-7 to TRBJ1-4, with no clear D. This CDR3 has 13 amino acids. Trimming took off 1 base at V and 8 bases at J, with 8 bases between the two ends. The germline gives CDR1 SSHAT, CDR2 FNYEAQ (reference sequence). The CDR3 loop reads CASSLGHQEKLFF. CDR3 sequence (DNA): TGTGCCAGCAGCTTAGGACATCAAGAAAAACTGTTTTTT. Supplemented by reference TRBV7-7 and TRBJ1-4, the full variable domain reads GAGVSQSPRYKVTKRGQDVTLRCDPISSHATLYWYQQALGQGPEFLTYFNYEAQPDKSGLPSDRFSAERPEGSISTLTIQRTEQRDSAMYRCASSLGHQEKLFFGSGTQLSVL.

The gene calls are TRBV25-1 and TRBJ2-1; 7 bases match TRBD2. V trimming: 4 bases; J trimming: 5 bases; junction bases outside the gene matches: 14. In germline, CDR1 is MGHDK, CDR2 SYGVNS. This CDR3 contains 17 residues. Here the CDR3 reads CASSGPVGGNWHNEQFF. The CDR3 DNA reads as TGTGCCAGCAGTGGCCCGGTGGGGGGGAATTGGCACAATGAGCAGTTCTTC.